The text below deals with one T cell receptor (beta chain). Its cognate antigen is unknown. The sample comes from a study of cytomegalovirus exposure and HLA in healthy donors. The study, taken as a whole, reports: Cytomegalovirus-associated TCR beta chains were listed, numbering 164. Per published accounts, TCR beta sequences correctly predicted the HLA-A and HLA-B alleles of most subjects.

With V trimmed by 2 bases and J by 2 bases, 5 bases remained unmatched. This CDR3 is built from 15 residues. The germline CDR1 and CDR2 sequences are MDHEN and SYDVKM. A multiplex PCR was run with 60 Vbeta primers and 13 Jbeta primers. Generated by immunoSEQ multiplex PCR, the TCRdb table keeps only in-frame clones and is missing some. Of around 62,000 clones listed, about three quarters are singletons. The sequence was obtained from a male donor in good health and CMV-seropositive. The source material was PBMCs. The genes are TRBV28 and TRBJ1-2, with 7 positions matching TRBD1. CDR3 nucleotide sequence: TGTGCCAGCAGTTTACCGGACAGGTCCAACTATGGCTACACCTTC. This translates into CASSLPDRSNYGYTF.